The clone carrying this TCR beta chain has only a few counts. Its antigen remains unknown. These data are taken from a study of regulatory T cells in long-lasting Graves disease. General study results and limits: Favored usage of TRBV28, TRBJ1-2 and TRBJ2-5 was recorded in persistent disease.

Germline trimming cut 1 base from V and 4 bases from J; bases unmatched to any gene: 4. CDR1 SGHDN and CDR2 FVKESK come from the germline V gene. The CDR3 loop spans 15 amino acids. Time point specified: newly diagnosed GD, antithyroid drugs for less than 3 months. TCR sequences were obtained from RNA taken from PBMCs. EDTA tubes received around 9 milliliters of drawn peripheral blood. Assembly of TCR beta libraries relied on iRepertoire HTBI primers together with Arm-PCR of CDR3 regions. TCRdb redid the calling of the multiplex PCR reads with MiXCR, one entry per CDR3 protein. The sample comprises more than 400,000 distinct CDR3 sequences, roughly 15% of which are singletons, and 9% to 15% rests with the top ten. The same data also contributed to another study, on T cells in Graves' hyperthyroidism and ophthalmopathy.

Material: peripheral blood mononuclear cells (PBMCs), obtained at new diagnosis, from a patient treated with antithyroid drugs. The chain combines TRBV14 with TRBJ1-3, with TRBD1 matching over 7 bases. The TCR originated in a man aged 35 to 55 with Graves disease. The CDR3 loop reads CASSQAQGVGNTIYF. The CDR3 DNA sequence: TGTGCCAGCAGCCAAGCCCAGGGGGTCGGAAACACCATATATTTT.